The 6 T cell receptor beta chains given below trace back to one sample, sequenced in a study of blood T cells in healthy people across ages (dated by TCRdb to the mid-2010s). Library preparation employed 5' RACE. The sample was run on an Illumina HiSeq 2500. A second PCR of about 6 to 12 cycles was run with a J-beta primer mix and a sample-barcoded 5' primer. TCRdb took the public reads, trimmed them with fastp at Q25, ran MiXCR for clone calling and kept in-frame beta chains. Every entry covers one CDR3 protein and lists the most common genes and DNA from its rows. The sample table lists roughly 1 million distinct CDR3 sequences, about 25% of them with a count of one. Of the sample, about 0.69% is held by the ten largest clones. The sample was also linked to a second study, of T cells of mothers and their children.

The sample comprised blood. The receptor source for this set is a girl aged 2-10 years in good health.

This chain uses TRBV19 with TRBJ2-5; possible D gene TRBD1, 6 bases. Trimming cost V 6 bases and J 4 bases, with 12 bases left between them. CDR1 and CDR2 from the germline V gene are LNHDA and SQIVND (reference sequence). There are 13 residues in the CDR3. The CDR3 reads CASRRTVPETQYF. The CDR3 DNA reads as TGTGCCAGTAGGAGGACAGTTCCAGAGACCCAGTACTTC.

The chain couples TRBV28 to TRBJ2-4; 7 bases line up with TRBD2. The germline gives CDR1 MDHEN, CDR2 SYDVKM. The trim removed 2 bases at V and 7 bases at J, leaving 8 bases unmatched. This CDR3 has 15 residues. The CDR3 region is CASSLLIGEGNIQYF. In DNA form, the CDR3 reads TGTGCCAGCAGTTTACTAATCGGGGAGGGGAACATTCAGTACTTC.

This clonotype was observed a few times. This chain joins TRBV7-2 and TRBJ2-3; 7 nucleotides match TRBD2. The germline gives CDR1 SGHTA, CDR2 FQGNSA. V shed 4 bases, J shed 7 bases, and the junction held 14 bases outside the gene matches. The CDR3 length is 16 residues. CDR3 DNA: TGTGCCAGCAGCTCCTCTTGGGTTGCGGGAGTGAATACGCAGTATTTT. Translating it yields CASSSSWVAGVNTQYF.

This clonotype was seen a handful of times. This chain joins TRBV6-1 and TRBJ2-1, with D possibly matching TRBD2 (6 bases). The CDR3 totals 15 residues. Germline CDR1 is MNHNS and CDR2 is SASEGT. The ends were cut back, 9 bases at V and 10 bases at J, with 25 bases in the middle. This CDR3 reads CASNPSGTPSPEQFF. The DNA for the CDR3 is TGTGCCAGTAACCCTTCCGGGACTCCCTCTCCGGAGCAGTTCTTC.

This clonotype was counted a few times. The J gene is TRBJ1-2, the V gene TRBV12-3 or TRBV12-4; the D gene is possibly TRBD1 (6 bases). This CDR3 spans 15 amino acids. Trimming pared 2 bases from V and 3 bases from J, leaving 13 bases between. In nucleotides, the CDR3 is TGTGCCAGCAGTTTAAGTCCGGGGGCGGACTATGGCTACACCTTC. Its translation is CASSLSPGADYGYTF.

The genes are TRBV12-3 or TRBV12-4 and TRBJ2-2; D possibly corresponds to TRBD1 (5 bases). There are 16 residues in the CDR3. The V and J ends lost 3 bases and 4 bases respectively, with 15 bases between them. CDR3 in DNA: TGTGCCAGCAGTTTTGGGGCTTTTCAGGGCACCGGGGAGCTGTTTTTT. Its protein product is CASSFGAFQGTGELFF.